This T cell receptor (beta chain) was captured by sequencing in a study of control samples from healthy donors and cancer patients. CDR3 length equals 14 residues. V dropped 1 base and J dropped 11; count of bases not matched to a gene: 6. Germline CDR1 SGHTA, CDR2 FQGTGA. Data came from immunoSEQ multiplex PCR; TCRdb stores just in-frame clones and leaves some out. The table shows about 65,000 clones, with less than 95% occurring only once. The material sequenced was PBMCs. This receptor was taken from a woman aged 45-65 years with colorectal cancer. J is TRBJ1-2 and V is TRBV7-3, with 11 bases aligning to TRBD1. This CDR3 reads CASSLSPGQGVYTF. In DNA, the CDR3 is TGTGCCAGCAGCTTAAGCCCGGGACAGGGGGTTTACACCTTC.